This TCR beta chain was sequenced for a study of technical replicates of blood from several donors (dated 2017 in TCRdb). The germline V gene yields SGHDT for CDR1 and YYEEEE for CDR2. V loses 0 bases at its end and J loses 6 bases; junction bases beyond the gene matches: 7. The CDR3 runs 15 residues from the cysteine to the phenylalanine. The read is trimmed to its CDR3 DNA, 45 bases read in frame from base 1. Libraries were constructed by the immunoSEQ multiplex PCR assay. The clones in this table, taken by TCRdb from immuneACCESS, are in-frame only. Not every clone is retained; where verified, under half of the shortfall comes from an unresolved V gene, and the cause of the rest is unknown. The sample yields more than 65,000 clones; more than 85% were counted once. 0.35% to 0.4% of the sample is taken by the ten largest. For this clone: Its specific antigen is unknown. One base away there is no much larger clone; base qualities are not given.

The specimen sequenced was T cells isolated from PBMCs. The TCR sequence derives from a human donor in good health. The chain is assembled from TRBV5-6 and TRBJ2-7; 9 middle bases align to TRBD2. The DNA sequence is given as TGTGCCAGCAGCTTGGCCTTAGCGGGAGACTTCGAGCAGTACTTC. Translated, it gives CASSLALAGDFEQYF.